The entry below describes one T cell receptor beta chain. Antigen unknown. This sample stems from a study of cytomegalovirus exposure and HLA in healthy donors. Study findings and constraints: Earlier analysis yielded a pattern in which most TCR beta V segments were productive about 90% or about 30% of the time. Whilst most TCR sequences proved rare, a subset of public TCRs occurred across many donors. Sequencing likely produced, as an artifact, a cluster of highly shared sequence variants.

CDR1 SGHVS and CDR2 FQNEAQ come from the germline V gene. Trimming took off 5 bases at V and 1 base at J, with 11 bases between the two ends. The CDR3 totals 14 residues. Researchers ran the PCR with 60 Vbeta and 13 Jbeta primers. The protocol was immunoSEQ multiplex PCR, while the TCRdb copy is restricted to in-frame clones and leaves out a portion. The table lists 150,000 to 190,000 clones, about 85% of them singletons, with around 2% in the top ten. This TCR was sampled from a young woman in good health and CMV-seronegative. The sequenced sample was PBMCs. The J gene is TRBJ1-1, the V gene TRBV7-8, with D perhaps matching TRBD1 (6 bases). The CDR3 reads CASSLRTANTEAFF. The CDR3 coding sequence is TGTGCCAGCAGCCTCAGGACAGCGAACACTGAAGCTTTCTTT. Filled out from reference TRBV7-8 and TRBJ1-1, the complete variable domain reads GAGVSQSPRYKVAKRGQDVALRCDPISGHVSLFWYQQALGQGPEFLTYFQNEAQLDKSGLPSDRFFAERPEGSVSTLKIQRTQQEDSAVYLCASSLRTANTEAFFGQGTRLTVV.